This TCR beta chain derives from a study of T cells in Graves' hyperthyroidism and ophthalmopathy (dated by TCRdb to the late 2010s). For the wider study: Peripheral blood was collected at initial diagnosis, before any treatment. To identify distinguishing TCR V-J signatures, a discovery cohort of 95 to 100 patients was used, comprising 40 to 45 with Graves' ophthalmopathy and around 57 with stable Graves' hyperthyroidism. Whether ophthalmopathy could be predicted prospectively was tested in an independent validation cohort made up of 18 to 20 hyperthyroidism patients plus 17 patients who later progressed to ophthalmopathy. The approximately 100 discovery patients were divided at random into training and test sets in a 7:3 ratio. In roughly six Graves' hyperthyroidism patients, the study also compared T-cell repertoires from thyroid tissue with T-cell repertoires from blood. Once sampling was done, hyperthyroidism patients were given methimazole at a starting dose of 30 mg daily, whereas ophthalmopathy patients were given high-dose intravenous methylprednisolone. TCR Vbeta CDR3 sequencing of 140 or so peripheral blood samples (fewer than 45 ophthalmopathy, 70 to 85 hyperthyroidism and some 17 progressor patients) is reported in the paper.

A patient counted as having stable Graves' hyperthyroidism if no progression to ophthalmopathy occurred over 18 months of follow-up. Hyperthyroidism patients were aged 18 to 65 years and newly diagnosed, with disease duration of less than 2 months. Any patient with an uncontrolled infection, another autoimmune disease, pregnancy or lactation was excluded. Diagnoses were based on clinical symptoms, serum thyroxine and TRAb, thyroid ultrasound and orbital computed tomography. PBMCs were isolated from about 9 ml of fresh peripheral blood by Ficoll-Paque density gradient centrifugation. Trizol reagent was used to extract total RNA, and RNA quality was then checked on an Agilent 2100 Bioanalyzer. CDR1 and CDR2 are drawn from the germline V gene (reference sequence): SGHKS, YYEKEE. V lost 3 bases and J lost 6 bases; the stretch between them is 10 bases long. From the cysteine up to the phenylalanine, the CDR3 has a length of 12 residues. Left in the record is the CDR3 DNA by itself, 36 bases read in frame from the first base.

The TCR beta CDR3 regions were amplified from the RNA transcripts. A first-round RT-PCR of the TCR CDR3 used the HTBI primer set with the Qiagen OneStep RT-PCR kit. The libraries were constructed in a second round of multiplex PCR and then size-selected and purified. Paired-end sequencing of the libraries was performed with 100 bp reads on an Illumina HiSeq2000. In the source study's methods: Raw data were processed with SOAPnuke, discarding reads with adapters, uncalled bases, mean Phred below 15, or no exact constant-primer or identifier match. High-quality paired reads were merged using COPE v1.2.5, and each unique nucleotide sequence was defined as a clonotype. MiTCR v1.1 was used to align the clonotypes against IMGT TRBV, TRBD and TRBJ reference segments. Analysis was restricted to V-J combinations with a frequency above 0.0001, which covered about 99% of repertoires. A TCS score was defined as the ratio between F50 (clonal expansion) and ExV (chaos), using BLOSUM62-based TCRdist between CDR3 peptides within each V-J. Welch's t-statistics and random forest reduced around 550 V-J features to around 14, which were used in a naive Bayes classifier (R e1071). TCRdb reanalyzed the raw reads on its own, using fastp at Q25 for trimming and MiXCR for clone calling, and kept in-frame beta chains. Each entry is one CDR3 protein sequence, shown with its most common DNA and genes. TCRdb's processing, not the authors', yielded these V and J calls. A total of about 360,000 distinct CDR3 sequences appear in this sample, 13% of them only once. The ten most abundant clones make up around 9.2% of the sample.

General findings and caveats noted by the study authors: Blood samples also contained most of the expanded thyroid clonotypes (frequency above 0.001), which suggests that blood repertoires may reflect thyroid immune responses. A model built on a 13 V-J signature distinguished ophthalmopathy from stable hyperthyroidism, reaching about 88% sensitivity and about 81% specificity in cross-validation and 80%/75% in testing. In validation, the model predicted progression to ophthalmopathy a median of 6.5 months before onset, with around 70% sensitivity and 72.22% specificity. Sample size was not statistically predetermined, and investigators were not blinded to group allocation.

This clonotype was seen repeatedly, ten times or more. What this receptor recognizes is not known. One base away there is no much larger clone; base qualities are not given. The chain links TRBV5-5 with TRBJ2-7; no D gene is confidently identified. This receptor was taken from a woman between 18 and 29 years old with Graves' hyperthyroidism. Sequenced sample: blood. The DNA is TGTGCCAGCAGCTCCGAGAAGGCCGAGCAGTACTTC. It is translated as CASSSEKAEQYF.